This T cell receptor beta chain was sequenced in a study of Ad26.COV2.S vaccination and SARS-CoV-2 variants. Study summary: Dosing was one shot or two shots 56 days apart.

Regarding treatment: some 19 received Ad26.COV2.S at low or high dose, single or two shots; roughly five received placebo; per-sample allocation not given. Collection of the samples took place on day 63 after the first injection of vaccine or placebo. Produced via immunoSEQ multiplex PCR; TCRdb's table is partial and in-frame only. The sample includes under 550,000 clones, around 89% of them seen just once. Concerning this clone itself: The antigen remains undetermined.

Germline loops: CDR1 SGHRS, CDR2 YFSETQ. V was shortened by 4 bases and J by 0 bases, with 11 bases between the two germline ends. The CDR3 is 14 residues long. General study results and limits: Possible underestimation of total T cell responses by the TCR breadth and depth analyses was noted. Those who received the vaccine showed greater spike-specific TCR breadth than those given placebo. Post-vaccination spike-specific CD8+ and CD4+ T cell responses reportedly had substantial breadth.

This clonotype was sampled from a person aged 18-65 years who received the Ad26.COV2.S COVID-19 vaccine or a placebo. The chain links TRBV5-1 to TRBJ2-7; no clear D. The input for sequencing was peripheral blood, taken in a trial of Ad26.COV2.S vaccine versus placebo. CDR3 residues: CASSVSLNSYEQYF. CDR3 nucleotides: TGCGCCAGCAGCGTTTCTTTAAACTCCTACGAGCAGTACTTC.